These T cell receptor beta chains were read from a single sample in a study of beta chain features in type 1 diabetes. Profiled with immunoSEQ multiplex PCR; TCRdb holds only in-frame clones, not every one. The sample contains more than 350,000 clones, about 10% of which appear only once. The material sequenced was naive CD4+ T cells from blood. The receptor set was obtained from a young woman in good health. CDR3s include the opening cysteine and the closing phenylalanine or tryptophan. A D gene is named only where the DNA matches it firmly. Clone size is not always given. Where it is, it says once, few, many or a class for expanded clones.

NA	TRBV14	TRBJ2-5	NA	CASSQDQIAPLMYF	TGTGCCAGCAGCCAAGATCAGATTGCCCCTCTGATGTACTTC
NA	TRBV19	TRBJ2-1	few	CASRRTDYNEQFF	TGTGCCAGTAGGCGGACAGATTACAATGAGCAGTTCTTC
NA	TRBV14	TRBJ2-7	few	CASSQLDSYEQYF	TGTGCCAGCAGCCAACTCGACAGCTACGAGCAGTACTTC
NA	TRBV28	TRBJ1-1	NA	CASINSGALVEAFF	TGTGCCAGCATCAACTCGGGGGCTTTGGTCGAAGCTTTCTTT
TRBD1	TRBV29-1	TRBJ2-1	many	CSGGQREQFF	TGCAGCGGGGGACAGCGAGAGCAGTTCTTC
TRBD1	TRBV29-1	TRBJ2-2	few	CSVRAGTEGTGELFF	TGCAGCGTGAGGGCCGGGACAGAAGGCACCGGGGAGCTGTTTTTT
NA	TRBV4-1	TRBJ1-3	few	CASSLRDTSGNTIYF	TGCGCCAGCAGCCTTCGGGACACCTCTGGAAACACCATATATTTT
NA	TRBV29-1	TRBJ1-1	NA	CSVGAEAFF	TGCAGCGTTGGGGCCGAAGCTTTCTTT
NA	TRBV4-3	TRBJ2-7	NA	CASSLKTPTDEQYF	TGCGCCAGCAGCCTAAAGACCCCAACGGACGAGCAGTACTTC
TRBD1	TRBV5-4	TRBJ1-1	once	CASSSTGTNTEAFF	TGTGCCAGCAGCTCGACAGGGACGAACACTGAAGCTTTCTTT
NA	TRBV5-1	TRBJ1-4	NA	CASSLVGPSDKLFF	TGCGCCAGCAGCTTGGTGGGACCGTCCGATAAACTGTTTTTT
TRBD2	TRBV9	TRBJ2-1	few	CASSVGGRARGEQFF	TGTGCCAGCAGCGTAGGCGGGAGGGCCCGCGGGGAGCAGTTCTTC
TRBD1	TRBV30	TRBJ2-3	NA	CACAPGTGGADTQYF	TGTGCCTGTGCCCCCGGGACAGGGGGGGCGGATACGCAGTATTTT
NA	TRBV20-1	TRBJ1-2	few	CSAGTGYTF	TGCAGTGCTGGGACTGGCTACACCTTC
NA	TRBV7-8	TRBJ1-5	NA	CASSLAAPGRRNQPQHF	TGTGCCAGCAGCTTAGCCGCCCCAGGGCGCCGCAATCAGCCCCAGCATTTT
TRBD1	TRBV30	TRBJ1-2	few	CAWRPPDRVGGYTF	TGTGCCTGGAGGCCCCCCGACAGGGTCGGCGGCTACACCTTC
NA	TRBV6-6	TRBJ2-1	few	CASSYPLERNEQFF	TGTGCCAGCAGTTACCCGCTAGAACGGAATGAGCAGTTCTTC
NA	TRBV29-1	TRBJ1-5	few	CSVVYGGDQPQHF	TGCAGCGTCGTTTACGGGGGGGACCAGCCCCAGCATTTT
NA	TRBV4-1	TRBJ2-2	once	CASSQEGVGASNTGELFF	TGCGCCAGCAGCCAAGAGGGAGTGGGGGCTTCGAACACCGGGGAGCTGTTTTTT
NA	TRBV7-2	TRBJ2-2	few	CASSLLRTTGELFF	TGTGCCAGCAGCCTCTTAAGGACCACCGGGGAGCTGTTTTTT
NA	TRBV29-1	TRBJ1-4	few	CSVEAPTSEKLFF	TGCAGCGTTGAAGCGCCGACATCCGAAAAACTGTTTTTT
TRBD1	TRBV28	TRBJ1-6	NA	CASGAYRGYNSPLHF	TGTGCCAGCGGAGCCTACAGGGGATACAATTCACCCCTCCACTTT
NA	TRBV5-4	TRBJ2-4	NA	CASSLRAESIAKNIQYF	TGTGCCAGCAGCTTGAGGGCGGAGTCCATAGCCAAAAACATTCAGTACTTC
NA	TRBV19	TRBJ2-7	few	CASSTRGHEQYF	TGTGCCAGTAGTACCAGGGGCCACGAGCAGTACTTC
NA	TRBV7-9	TRBJ2-3	NA	CASRGGADTQYF	TGTGCCAGCAGGGGGGGCGCAGATACGCAGTATTTT
NA	TRBV29-1	TRBJ2-3	few	CSVRTETQYF	TGCAGCGTCAGGACAGAAACGCAGTATTTT
NA	TRBV4-3	TRBJ1-2	NA	CASSHSLPRDGYTF	TGCGCCAGCAGCCACTCCCTTCCTCGGGACGGCTACACCTTC
NA	TRBV29-1	TRBJ1-4	NA	CSVEWGSNEKLFF	TGCAGCGTTGAGTGGGGATCCAATGAAAAACTGTTTTTT
TRBD2	TRBV9	TRBJ2-2	few	CASSPRGEVTGELFF	TGTGCCAGCAGCCCCCGGGGGGAGGTCACCGGGGAGCTGTTTTTT
NA	TRBV19	TRBJ2-1	NA	CASSISRYNEQFF	TGTGCCAGTAGTATATCACGCTACAATGAGCAGTTCTTC
TRBD1	TRBV29-1	TRBJ2-5	few	CSVNRGFSETQYF	TGCAGCGTCAACAGGGGATTTAGCGAGACCCAGTACTTC
TRBD2	TRBV5-1	TRBJ2-5	few	CASSLEREVWETQYF	TGCGCCAGCAGCTTGGAACGGGAGGTCTGGGAGACCCAGTACTTC
TRBD2	TRBV7-2	TRBJ2-3	few	CASSLKLAGGGTQYF	TGTGCCAGCAGCTTAAAACTAGCGGGAGGGGGTACGCAGTATTTT
TRBD2	TRBV4-3	TRBJ2-7	NA	CASSQEFSSGALRHEQYF	TGCGCCAGCAGCCAAGAGTTCTCTAGCGGGGCCTTAAGGCACGAGCAGTACTTC
NA	TRBV19	TRBJ1-5	few	CASSTRGNQPQHF	TGTGCCAGTAGTACGAGGGGCAATCAGCCCCAGCATTTT
TRBD1	TRBV28	TRBJ2-1	few	CASSLTGTGSYNEQFF	TGTGCCAGCAGTTTGACCGGGACAGGGTCCTACAATGAGCAGTTCTTC
NA	TRBV5-1	TRBJ2-5	NA	CASSVGWETQYF	TGCGCCAGCAGCGTAGGTTGGGAGACCCAGTACTTC
NA	TRBV25-1	TRBJ1-6	NA	CASSETVPYNSPLHF	TGTGCCAGCAGTGAAACCGTTCCGTATAATTCACCCCTCCACTTT
NA	TRBV7-2	TRBJ2-3	many	CASSPQGGMSTDTQYF	TGTGCCAGCAGCCCGCAAGGTGGAATGAGCACAGATACGCAGTATTTT
NA	TRBV4-3	TRBJ2-3	few	CASSQDGGAWADTQYF	TGCGCCAGCAGCCAAGACGGAGGGGCTTGGGCAGATACGCAGTATTTT